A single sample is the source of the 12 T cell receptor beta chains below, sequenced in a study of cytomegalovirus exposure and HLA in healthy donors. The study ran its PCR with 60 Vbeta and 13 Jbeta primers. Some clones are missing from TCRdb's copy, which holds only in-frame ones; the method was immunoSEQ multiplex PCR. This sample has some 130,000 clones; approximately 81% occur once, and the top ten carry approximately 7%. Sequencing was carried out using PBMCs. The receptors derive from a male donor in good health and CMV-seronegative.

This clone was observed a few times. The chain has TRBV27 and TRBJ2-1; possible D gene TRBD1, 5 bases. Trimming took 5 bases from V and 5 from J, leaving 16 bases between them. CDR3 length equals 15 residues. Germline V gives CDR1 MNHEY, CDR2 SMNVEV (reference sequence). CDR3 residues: CASSRRQTTDNEQFF. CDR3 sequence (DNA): TGTGCCAGCAGTCGAAGACAGACAACTGACAATGAGCAGTTCTTC.

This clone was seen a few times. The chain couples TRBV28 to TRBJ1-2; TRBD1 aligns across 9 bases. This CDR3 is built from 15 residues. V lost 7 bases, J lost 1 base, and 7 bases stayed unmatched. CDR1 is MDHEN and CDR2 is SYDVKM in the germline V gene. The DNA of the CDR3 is TGTGCCAGCACCCAACAGGGGGCGATTAACTATGGCTACACCTTC. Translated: CASTQQGAINYGYTF.

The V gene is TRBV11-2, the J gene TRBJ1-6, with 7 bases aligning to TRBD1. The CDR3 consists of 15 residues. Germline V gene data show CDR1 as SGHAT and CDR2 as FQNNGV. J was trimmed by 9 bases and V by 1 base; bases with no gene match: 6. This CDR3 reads CASSLAAGGGSPLHF. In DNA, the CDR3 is TGTGCCAGCAGCTTAGCGGCAGGGGGTGGTTCACCCCTCCACTTT.

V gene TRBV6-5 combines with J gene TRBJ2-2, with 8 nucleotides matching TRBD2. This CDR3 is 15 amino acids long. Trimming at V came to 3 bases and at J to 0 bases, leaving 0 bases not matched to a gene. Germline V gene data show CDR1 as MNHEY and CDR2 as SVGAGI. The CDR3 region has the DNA TGTGCCAGCAGTTATAGCGGGACGAACACCGGGGAGCTGTTTTTT. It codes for CASSYSGTNTGELFF.

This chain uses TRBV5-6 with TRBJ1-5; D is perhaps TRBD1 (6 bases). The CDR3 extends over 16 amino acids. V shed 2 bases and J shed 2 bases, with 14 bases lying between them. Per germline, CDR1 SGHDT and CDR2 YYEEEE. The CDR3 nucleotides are TGTGCCAGCAGCTTTGGCAGGGGATGGGGCAATCAGCCCCAGCATTTT. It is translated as CASSFGRGWGNQPQHF.

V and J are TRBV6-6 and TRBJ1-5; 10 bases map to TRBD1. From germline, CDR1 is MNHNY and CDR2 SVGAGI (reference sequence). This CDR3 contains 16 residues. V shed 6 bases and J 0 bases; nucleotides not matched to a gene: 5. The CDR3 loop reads CASRSGTGDSNQPQHF. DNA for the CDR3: TGTGCCAGCAGATCTGGGACAGGGGATAGCAATCAGCCCCAGCATTTT.

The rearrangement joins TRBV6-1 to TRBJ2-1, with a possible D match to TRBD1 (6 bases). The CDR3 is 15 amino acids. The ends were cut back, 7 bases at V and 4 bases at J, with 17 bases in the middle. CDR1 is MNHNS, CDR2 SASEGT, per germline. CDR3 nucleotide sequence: TGTGCCAGCAATTTTGGACAGAGATATTACAATGAGCAGTTCTTC. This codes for CASNFGQRYYNEQFF.

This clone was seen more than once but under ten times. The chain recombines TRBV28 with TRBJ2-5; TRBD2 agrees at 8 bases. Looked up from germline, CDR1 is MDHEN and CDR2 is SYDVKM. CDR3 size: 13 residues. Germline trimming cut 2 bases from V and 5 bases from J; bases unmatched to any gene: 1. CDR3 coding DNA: TGTGCCAGCAGTTTAGCTAGCGGGGAGACCCAGTACTTC. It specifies CASSLASGETQYF.

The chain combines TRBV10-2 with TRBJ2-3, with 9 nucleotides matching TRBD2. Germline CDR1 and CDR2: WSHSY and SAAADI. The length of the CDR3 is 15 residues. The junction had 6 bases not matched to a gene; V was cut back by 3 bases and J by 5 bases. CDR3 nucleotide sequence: TGCGCCAGCAGTGATGTAGCGGGAGTTTTAGATACGCAGTATTTT. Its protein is CASSDVAGVLDTQYF.

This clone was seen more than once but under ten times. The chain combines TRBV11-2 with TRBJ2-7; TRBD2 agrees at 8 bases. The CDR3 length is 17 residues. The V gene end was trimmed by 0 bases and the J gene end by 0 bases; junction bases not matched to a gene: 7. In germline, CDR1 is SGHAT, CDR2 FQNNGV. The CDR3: CASSLDRKRGSSYEQYF. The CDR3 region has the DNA TGTGCCAGCAGCTTAGATCGGAAGCGGGGGAGCTCCTACGAGCAGTACTTC.

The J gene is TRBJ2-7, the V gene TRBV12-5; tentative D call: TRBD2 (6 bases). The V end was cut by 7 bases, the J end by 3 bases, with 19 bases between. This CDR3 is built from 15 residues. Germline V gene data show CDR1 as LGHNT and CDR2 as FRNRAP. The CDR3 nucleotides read TGTGCTAGTGCCATAACGGGGGAGGTAGACTACGAGCAGTACTTC. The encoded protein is CASAITGEVDYEQYF.

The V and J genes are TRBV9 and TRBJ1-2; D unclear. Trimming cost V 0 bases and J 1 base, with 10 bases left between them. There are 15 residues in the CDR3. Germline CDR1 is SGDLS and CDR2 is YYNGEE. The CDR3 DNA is TGTGCCAGCAGCGTAGTTCAGGATCTTAACTATGGCTACACCTTC. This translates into CASSVVQDLNYGYTF.